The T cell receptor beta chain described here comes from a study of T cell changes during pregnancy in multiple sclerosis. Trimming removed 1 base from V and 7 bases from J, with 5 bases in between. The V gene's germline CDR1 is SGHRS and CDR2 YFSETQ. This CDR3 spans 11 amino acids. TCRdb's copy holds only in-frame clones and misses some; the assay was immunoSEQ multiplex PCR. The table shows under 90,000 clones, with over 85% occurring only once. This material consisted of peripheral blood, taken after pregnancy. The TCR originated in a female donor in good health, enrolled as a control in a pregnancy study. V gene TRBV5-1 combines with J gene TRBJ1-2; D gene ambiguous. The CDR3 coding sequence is TGCGCCAGCAGCTTGTCAGGTGGCTACACCTTC. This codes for CASSLSGGYTF.